This T cell receptor (beta chain) was sequenced in a study of T cells after posttransplantation cyclophosphamide. Regarding the study as a whole: Blood and skin or GI T cell repertoires showed limited TRB overlap.

A note on this clone: What it recognizes is unknown.

Assay used: immunoSEQ multiplex PCR; TCRdb lists only in-frame clones, some missing. The sample carries 10,000 or so clones, roughly 98% recorded once. The naive gate required viable CD3+CD4+ or CD3+CD8+ cells with CCR7+CD45RA+CD45RO-CD95-CD27+CD28+ phenotype. Sequencing was carried out using naive CD4+ T cells sorted from PBMCs. This clonotype was sampled from a woman in her sixties in good health, CMV-negative, and a related stem cell transplant donor.

The CDR3 DNA reads TGTGCCAGCAGTGAGCCCAACAGGGTACACGAGCAGTACTTC. It codes for CASSEPNRVHEQYF. The V and J genes are TRBV25-1 and TRBJ2-7, with a weak D call TRBD1 (6 bases). Per the germline V gene, CDR1 is MGHDK and CDR2 is SYGVNS. The CDR3 consists of 14 residues. Trimming took off 3 bases at V and 5 bases at J, with 14 bases between the two ends.